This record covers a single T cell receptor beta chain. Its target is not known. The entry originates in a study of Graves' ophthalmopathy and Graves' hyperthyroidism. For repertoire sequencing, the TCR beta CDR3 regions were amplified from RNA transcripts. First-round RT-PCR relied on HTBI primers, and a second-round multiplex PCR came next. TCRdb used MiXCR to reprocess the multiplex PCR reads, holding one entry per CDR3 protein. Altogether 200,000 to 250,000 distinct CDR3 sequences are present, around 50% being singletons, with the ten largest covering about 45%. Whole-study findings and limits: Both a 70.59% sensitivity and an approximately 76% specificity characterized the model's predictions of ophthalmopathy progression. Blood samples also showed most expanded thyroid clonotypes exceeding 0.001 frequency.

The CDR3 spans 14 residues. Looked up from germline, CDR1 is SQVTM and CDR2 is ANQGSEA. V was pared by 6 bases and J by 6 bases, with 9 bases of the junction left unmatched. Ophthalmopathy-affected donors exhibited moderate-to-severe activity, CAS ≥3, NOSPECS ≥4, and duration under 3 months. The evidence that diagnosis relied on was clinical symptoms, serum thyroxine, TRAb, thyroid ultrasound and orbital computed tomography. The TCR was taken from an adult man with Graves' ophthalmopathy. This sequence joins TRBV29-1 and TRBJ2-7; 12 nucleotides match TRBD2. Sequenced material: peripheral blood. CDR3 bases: TGCAGCGTCCGGACAGGGACTAGCGGGTCCGAGCAGTACTTC. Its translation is CSVRTGTSGSEQYF.